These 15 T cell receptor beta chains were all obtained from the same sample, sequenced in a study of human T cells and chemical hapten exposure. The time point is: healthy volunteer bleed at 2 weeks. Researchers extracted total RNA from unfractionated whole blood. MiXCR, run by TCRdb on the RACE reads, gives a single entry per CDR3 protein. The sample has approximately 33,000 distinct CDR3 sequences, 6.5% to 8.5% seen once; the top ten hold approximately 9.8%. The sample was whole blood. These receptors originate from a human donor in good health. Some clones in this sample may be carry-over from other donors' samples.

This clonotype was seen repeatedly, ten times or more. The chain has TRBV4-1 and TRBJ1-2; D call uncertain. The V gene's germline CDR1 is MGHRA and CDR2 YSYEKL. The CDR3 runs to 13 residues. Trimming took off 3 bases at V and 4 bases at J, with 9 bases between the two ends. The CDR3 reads CASSHDESYGYTF. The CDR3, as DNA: TGCGCCAGCAGCCATGACGAGAGCTATGGCTACACCTTC.

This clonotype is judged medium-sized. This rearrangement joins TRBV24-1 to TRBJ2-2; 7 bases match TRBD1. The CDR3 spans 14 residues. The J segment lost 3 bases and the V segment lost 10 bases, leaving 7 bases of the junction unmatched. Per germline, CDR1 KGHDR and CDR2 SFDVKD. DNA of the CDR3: TGTGCCACGCAGCAGGGGACAGACACCGGGGAGCTGTTTTTT. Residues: CATQQGTDTGELFF.

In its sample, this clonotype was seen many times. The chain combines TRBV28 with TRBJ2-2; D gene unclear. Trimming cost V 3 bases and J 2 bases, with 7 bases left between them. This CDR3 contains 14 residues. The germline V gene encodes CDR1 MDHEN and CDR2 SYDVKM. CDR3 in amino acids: CASSFNLNTGELFF. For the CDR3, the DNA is TGTGCCAGCAGTTTCAATCTAAACACCGGGGAGCTGTTTTTT.

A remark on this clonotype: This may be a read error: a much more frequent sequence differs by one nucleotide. CDR3 in DNA: TGTGCCAGCAGTCCTAGGACCGTCCATAATTCACCCCTCCACTTT. This codes for CASSPRTVHNSPLHF. This chain connects TRBV28 to TRBJ1-6; D ambiguous. The V and J ends lost 5 bases and 5 bases respectively, with 13 bases between them. The germline CDR1 and CDR2 sequences are MDHEN and SYDVKM. The CDR3 is made up of 15 amino acids.

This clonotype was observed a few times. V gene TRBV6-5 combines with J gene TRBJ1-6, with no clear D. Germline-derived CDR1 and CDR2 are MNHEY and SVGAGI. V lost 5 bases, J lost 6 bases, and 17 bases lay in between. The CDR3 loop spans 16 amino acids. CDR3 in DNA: TGTGCCAGCAGTAGCGTAATCCCTCTGCGTAATTCACCCCTCCACTTT. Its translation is CASSSVIPLRNSPLHF.

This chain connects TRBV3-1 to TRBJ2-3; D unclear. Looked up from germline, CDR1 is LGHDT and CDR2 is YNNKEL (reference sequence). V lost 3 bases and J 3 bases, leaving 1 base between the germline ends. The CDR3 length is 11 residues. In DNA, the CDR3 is TGTGCCAGCAGCCAGACAGATACGCAGTATTTT. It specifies CASSQTDTQYF.

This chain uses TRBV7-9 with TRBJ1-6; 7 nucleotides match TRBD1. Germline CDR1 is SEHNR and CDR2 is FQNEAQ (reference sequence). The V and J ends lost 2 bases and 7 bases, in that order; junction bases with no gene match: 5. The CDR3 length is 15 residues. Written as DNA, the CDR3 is TGTGCCAGCAGCTTATCCCAGGGGGGGAATTCACCCCTCCACTTT. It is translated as CASSLSQGGNSPLHF.

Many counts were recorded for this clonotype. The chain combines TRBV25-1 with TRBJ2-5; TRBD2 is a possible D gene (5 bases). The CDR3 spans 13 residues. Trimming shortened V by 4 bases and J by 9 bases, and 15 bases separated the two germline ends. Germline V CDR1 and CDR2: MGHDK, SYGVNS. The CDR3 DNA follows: TGTGCCAGCAGTGTAACGGGGATTCAGGCCCAGTACTTC. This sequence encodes CASSVTGIQAQYF.

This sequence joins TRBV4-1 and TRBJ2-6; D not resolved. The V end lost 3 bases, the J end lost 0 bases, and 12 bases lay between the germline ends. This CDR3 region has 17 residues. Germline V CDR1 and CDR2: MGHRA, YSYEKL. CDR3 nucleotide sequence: TGCGCCAGCAGCCAGCCCCGACTTCGCTCTGGGGCCAACGTCCTGACTTTC. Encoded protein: CASSQPRLRSGANVLTF.

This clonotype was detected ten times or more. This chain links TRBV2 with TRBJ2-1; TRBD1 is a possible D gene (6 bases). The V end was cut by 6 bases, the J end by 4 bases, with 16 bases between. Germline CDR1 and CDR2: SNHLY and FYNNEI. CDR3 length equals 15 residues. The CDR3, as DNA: TGTGCCAGCAGCCCTCAGGGGATGGGGTACAATGAGCAGTTCTTC. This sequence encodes CASSPQGMGYNEQFF.

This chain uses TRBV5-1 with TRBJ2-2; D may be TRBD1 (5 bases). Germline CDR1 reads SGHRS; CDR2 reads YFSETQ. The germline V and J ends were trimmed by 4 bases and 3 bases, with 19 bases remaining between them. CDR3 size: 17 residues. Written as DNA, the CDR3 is TGCGCCAGCAGCCCATCTCCAGGACCCAGGGACACCGGGGAGCTGTTTTTT. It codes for CASSPSPGPRDTGELFF.

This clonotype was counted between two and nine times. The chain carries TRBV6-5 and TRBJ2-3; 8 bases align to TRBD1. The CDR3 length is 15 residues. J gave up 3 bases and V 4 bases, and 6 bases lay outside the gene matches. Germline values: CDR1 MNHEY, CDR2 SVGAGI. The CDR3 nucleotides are TGTGCCAGCAGTTCTTTAGGGACAGGTACAGATACGCAGTATTTT. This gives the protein CASSSLGTGTDTQYF.

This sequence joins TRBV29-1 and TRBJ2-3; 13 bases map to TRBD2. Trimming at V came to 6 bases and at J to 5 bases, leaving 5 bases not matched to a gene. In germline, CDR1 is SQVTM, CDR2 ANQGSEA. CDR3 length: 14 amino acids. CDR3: CSVETSGRLDTQYF. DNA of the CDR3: TGCAGCGTGGAGACTAGCGGGAGGTTAGATACGCAGTATTTT.

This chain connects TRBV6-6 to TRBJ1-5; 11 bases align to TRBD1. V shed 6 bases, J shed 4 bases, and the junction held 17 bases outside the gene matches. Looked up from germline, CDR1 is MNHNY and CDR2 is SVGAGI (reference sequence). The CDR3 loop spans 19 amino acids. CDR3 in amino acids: CASRPLGTGGSAKNQPQHF. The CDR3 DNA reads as TGTGCCAGCAGACCCCTGGGGACAGGGGGTTCGGCAAAGAATCAGCCCCAGCATTTT.

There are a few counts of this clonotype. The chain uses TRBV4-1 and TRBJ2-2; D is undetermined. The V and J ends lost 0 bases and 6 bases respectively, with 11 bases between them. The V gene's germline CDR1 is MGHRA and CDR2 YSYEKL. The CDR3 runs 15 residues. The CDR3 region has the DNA TGCGCCAGCAGCCAAGAGGGAACTGTGTCCGGGGAGCTGTTTTTT. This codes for CASSQEGTVSGELFF.